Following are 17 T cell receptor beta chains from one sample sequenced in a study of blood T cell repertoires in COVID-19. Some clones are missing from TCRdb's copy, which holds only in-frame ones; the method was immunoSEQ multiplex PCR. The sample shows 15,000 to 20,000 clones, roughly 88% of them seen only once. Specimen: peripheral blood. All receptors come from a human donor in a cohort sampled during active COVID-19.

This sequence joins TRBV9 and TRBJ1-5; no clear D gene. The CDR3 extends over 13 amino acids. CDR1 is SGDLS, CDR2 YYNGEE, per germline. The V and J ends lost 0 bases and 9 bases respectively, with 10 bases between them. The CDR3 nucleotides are TGTGCCAGCAGCGTAGCGGCGGAGGGGCCCCAGCATTTT. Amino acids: CASSVAAEGPQHF. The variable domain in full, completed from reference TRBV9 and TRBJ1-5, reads DSGVTQTPKHLITATGQRVTLRCSPRSGDLSVYWYQQSLDQGLQFLIQYYNGEERAKGNILERFSAQQFPDLHSELNLSSLELGDSALYFCASSVAAEGPQHFGDGTRLSIL.

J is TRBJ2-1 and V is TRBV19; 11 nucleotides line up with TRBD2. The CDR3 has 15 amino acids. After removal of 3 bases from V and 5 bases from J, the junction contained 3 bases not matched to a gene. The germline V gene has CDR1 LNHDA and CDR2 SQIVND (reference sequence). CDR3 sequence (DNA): TGTGCCAGTAGTATGACTAGCGGGGCCCACAATGAGCAGTTCTTC. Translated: CASSMTSGAHNEQFF.

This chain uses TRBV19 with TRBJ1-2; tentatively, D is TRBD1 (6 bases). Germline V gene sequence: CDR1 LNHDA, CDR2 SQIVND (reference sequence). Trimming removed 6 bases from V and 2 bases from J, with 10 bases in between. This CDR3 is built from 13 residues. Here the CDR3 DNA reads TGTGCCAGTAGCACAGGGCCCAACTATGGCTACACCTTC. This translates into CASSTGPNYGYTF.

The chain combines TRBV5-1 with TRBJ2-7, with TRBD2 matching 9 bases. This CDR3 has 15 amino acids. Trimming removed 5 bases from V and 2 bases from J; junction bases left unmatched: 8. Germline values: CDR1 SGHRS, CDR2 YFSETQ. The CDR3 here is CASSFSGGRTYEQYF. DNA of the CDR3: TGCGCCAGCAGTTTCAGCGGGGGGCGGACCTACGAGCAGTACTTC.

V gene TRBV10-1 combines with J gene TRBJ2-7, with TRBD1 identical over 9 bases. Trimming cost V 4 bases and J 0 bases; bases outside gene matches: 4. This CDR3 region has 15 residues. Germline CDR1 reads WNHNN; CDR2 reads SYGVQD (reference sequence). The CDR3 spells CASSVRTGASYEQYF. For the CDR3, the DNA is TGCGCCAGCAGTGTGCGGACAGGGGCCTCCTACGAGCAGTACTTC.

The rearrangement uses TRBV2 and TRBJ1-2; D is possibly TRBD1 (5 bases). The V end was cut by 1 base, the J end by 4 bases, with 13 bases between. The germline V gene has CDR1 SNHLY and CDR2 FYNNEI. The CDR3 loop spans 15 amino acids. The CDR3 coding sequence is TGTGCCAGCAGTGAAGGGGGCCCGGGCCGCTATGGCTACACCTTC. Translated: CASSEGGPGRYGYTF.

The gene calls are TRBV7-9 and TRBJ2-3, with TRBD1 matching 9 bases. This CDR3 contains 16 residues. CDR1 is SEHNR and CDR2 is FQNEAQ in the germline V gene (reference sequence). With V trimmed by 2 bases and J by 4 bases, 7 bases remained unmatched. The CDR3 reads CASSLRRQGGADTQYF. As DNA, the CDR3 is TGTGCCAGCAGCTTAAGGAGACAGGGGGGCGCAGATACGCAGTATTTT. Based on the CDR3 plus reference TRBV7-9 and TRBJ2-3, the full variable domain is DTGVSQNPRHKITKRGQNVTFRCDPISEHNRLYWYRQTLGQGPEFLTYFQNEAQLEKSRLLSDRFSAERPKGSFSTLEIQRTEQGDSAMYLCASSLRRQGGADTQYFGPGTRLTVL.

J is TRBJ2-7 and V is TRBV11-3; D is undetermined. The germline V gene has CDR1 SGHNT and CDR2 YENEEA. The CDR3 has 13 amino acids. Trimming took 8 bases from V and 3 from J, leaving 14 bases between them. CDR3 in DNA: TGTGCCAGCCGACACCGGAACATCTACGAGCAGTACTTC. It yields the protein CASRHRNIYEQYF.

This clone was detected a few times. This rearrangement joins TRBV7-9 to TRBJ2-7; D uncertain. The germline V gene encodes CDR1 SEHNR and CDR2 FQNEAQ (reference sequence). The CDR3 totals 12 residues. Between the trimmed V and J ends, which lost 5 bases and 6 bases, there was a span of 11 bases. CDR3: CASSLGLVEQYF. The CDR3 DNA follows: TGTGCCAGCAGCCTAGGGCTAGTCGAGCAGTACTTC.

The CDR3 sequence is CATTGGAGTEAFF. The CDR3 coding sequence is TGTGCCACCACAGGGGGCGCGGGCACTGAAGCTTTCTTT. V is TRBV10-3 and J is TRBJ1-1; 9 nucleotides match TRBD1. Germline V gene lookup returns CDR1 ENHRY and CDR2 SYGVKD. The ends lost 10 bases at V and 4 bases at J; junction bases unmatched: 7. The CDR3 covers 13 residues.

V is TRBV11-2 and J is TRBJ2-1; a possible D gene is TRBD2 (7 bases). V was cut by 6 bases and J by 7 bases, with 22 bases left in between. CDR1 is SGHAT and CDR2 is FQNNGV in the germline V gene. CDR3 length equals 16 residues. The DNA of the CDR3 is TGTGCCAGCAGTATTCTCGGGGCGGGGGCACCTAATGAGCAGTTCTTC. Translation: CASSILGAGAPNEQFF.

The CDR3 bases are TGTGCCAGCAGCGGCGACAGGGGGCGAGGAGGCACAGATACGCAGTATTTT. Protein: CASSGDRGRGGTDTQYF. This rearrangement joins TRBV7-9 to TRBJ2-3; 10 nucleotides match TRBD1. V lost 5 bases, J lost 1 base, and 9 bases stayed unmatched. In germline, CDR1 is SEHNR, CDR2 FQNEAQ (reference sequence). The CDR3 spans 17 residues.

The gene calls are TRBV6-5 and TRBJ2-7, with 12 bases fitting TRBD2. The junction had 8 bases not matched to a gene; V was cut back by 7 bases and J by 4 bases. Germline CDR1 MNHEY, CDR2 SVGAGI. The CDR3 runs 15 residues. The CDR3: CASTRGGLAGYEQYF. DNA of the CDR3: TGTGCCAGCACCCGTGGCGGACTAGCGGGGTACGAGCAGTACTTC.

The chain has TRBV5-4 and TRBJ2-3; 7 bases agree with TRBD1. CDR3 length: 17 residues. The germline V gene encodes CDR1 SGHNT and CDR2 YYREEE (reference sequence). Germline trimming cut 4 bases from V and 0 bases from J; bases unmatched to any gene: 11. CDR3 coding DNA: TGTGCCAGCAGCCCAACCAGACAGGGTCTCAGCACAGATACGCAGTATTTT. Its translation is CASSPTRQGLSTDTQYF.

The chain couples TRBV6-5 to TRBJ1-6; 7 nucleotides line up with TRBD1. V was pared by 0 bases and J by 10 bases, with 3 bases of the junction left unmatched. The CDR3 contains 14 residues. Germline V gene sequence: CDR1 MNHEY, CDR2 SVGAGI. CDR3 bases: TGTGCCAGCAGTTACTCGACAGGGCGATCACCCCTCCACTTT. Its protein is CASSYSTGRSPLHF.

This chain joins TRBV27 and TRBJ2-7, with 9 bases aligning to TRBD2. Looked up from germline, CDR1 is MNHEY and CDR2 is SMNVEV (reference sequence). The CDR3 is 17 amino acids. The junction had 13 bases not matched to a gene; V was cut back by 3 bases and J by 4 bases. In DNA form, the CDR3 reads TGTGCCAGCAGTTTTCAACTAGCGGGCAGCACGGGGTACGAGCAGTACTTC. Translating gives CASSFQLAGSTGYEQYF.

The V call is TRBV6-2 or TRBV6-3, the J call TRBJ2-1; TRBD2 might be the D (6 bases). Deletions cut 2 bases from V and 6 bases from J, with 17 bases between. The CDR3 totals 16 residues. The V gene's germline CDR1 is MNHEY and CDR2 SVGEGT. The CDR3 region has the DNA TGTGCCAGCAGTTACCTCGGGACCCCGGGGGTCAATGAGCAGTTCTTC. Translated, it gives CASSYLGTPGVNEQFF.